The 32 T cell receptor beta chains presented below share a single source sample, sequenced in a study of cytomegalovirus exposure and HLA in healthy donors. The PCR ran on 60 Vbeta and 13 Jbeta primers. The table came from immunoSEQ multiplex PCR; TCRdb's copy has only in-frame clones and leaves some out. The table for this sample gives about 55,000 clones. The sample taken for sequencing was PBMCs. These TCRs come from a man aged 50-60 years in good health and CMV-seropositive.

This chain connects TRBV7-9 to TRBJ1-4; D might be TRBD1 (6 bases). The CDR3 has 15 amino acids. Per germline, CDR1 SEHNR and CDR2 FQNEAQ (reference sequence). Trimming stripped 5 bases from V and 5 bases from J, with 15 bases between. As DNA, the CDR3 is TGTGCCAGCAGCCCACAGGGAGCCCAAAATGAAAAACTGTTTTTT. It is translated as CASSPQGAQNEKLFF.

The J gene is TRBJ1-1, the V gene TRBV13, with D maybe TRBD1 (5 bases). CDR1 is PRHDT and CDR2 is FYEKMQ in the germline V gene (reference sequence). This CDR3 has 13 residues. Between the trimmed V and J ends, which lost 3 bases and 2 bases, there was a span of 7 bases. The CDR3 coding sequence is TGTGCCAGCAGCTTTGGACATAACACTGAAGCTTTCTTT. It translates to CASSFGHNTEAFF. The full variable domain, with the rest looked up from reference TRBV13 and TRBJ1-1, is AAGVIQSPRHLIKEKRETATLKCYPIPRHDTVYWYQQGPGQDPQFLISFYEKMQSDKGSIPDRFSAQQFSDYHSELNMSSLELGDSALYFCASSFGHNTEAFFGQGTRLTVV.

The chain combines TRBV2 with TRBJ2-5, with TRBD1 matching over 8 bases. Losses at the gene ends were 8 bases for V and 5 bases for J; bases not matched to a gene: 7. Germline V lookup: CDR1 SNHLY, CDR2 FYNNEI. The CDR3 loop spans 13 amino acids. Written as DNA, the CDR3 is TGTGCCAGCGGTGGACAGGGCTGGGAGACCCAGTACTTC. It yields the protein CASGGQGWETQYF. The full variable domain, in which reference TRBV2 and TRBJ2-5 provide the parts outside the CDR3, is EPEVTQTPSHQVTQMGQEVILRCVPISNHLYFYWYRQILGQKVEFLVSFYNNEISEKSEIFDDQFSVERPDGSNFTLKIRSTKLEDSAMYFCASGGQGWETQYFGPGTRLLVL.

The rearrangement uses TRBV12-5 and TRBJ2-3; TRBD2 is a possible D gene (6 bases). The CDR3 runs 16 residues. V lost 1 base to trimming and J lost 3 bases, with 14 bases between them. Per the germline V gene, CDR1 is LGHNT and CDR2 is FRNRAP. CDR3 in DNA: TGTGCTAGTGGTTTGGGTGTGGGGGGTAGGACAGATACGCAGTATTTT. It codes for CASGLGVGGRTDTQYF.

The rearrangement uses TRBV19 and TRBJ2-1, with TRBD2 matching over 10 bases. The CDR3 consists of 15 residues. CDR1 and CDR2 from the germline V gene are LNHDA and SQIVND (reference sequence). The trim removed 2 bases at V and 9 bases at J, leaving 7 bases unmatched. This CDR3 is CASSINLAGVGEQFF. The CDR3 region has the DNA TGTGCCAGTAGTATAAATCTAGCGGGAGTCGGTGAGCAGTTCTTC. Full variable domain (missing parts from reference TRBV19 and TRBJ2-1): DGGITQSPKYLFRKEGQNVTLSCEQNLNHDAMYWYRQDPGQGLRLIYYSQIVNDFQKGDIAEGYSVSREKKESFPLTVTSAQKNPTAFYLCASSINLAGVGEQFFGPGTRLTVL.

Notes on this clone: The sample carries other DNA sequences with the same CDR3. The chain carries TRBV7-9 and TRBJ1-2, with a possible D match to TRBD1 (6 bases). This CDR3 is built from 13 residues. The V end was cut by 4 bases, the J end by 3 bases, with 9 bases between. Germline V gene lookup returns CDR1 SEHNR and CDR2 FQNEAQ (reference sequence). For the CDR3, the DNA is TGTGCCAGCAGCTCATCAGGGGACTATGGCTACACCTTC. Its translation is CASSSSGDYGYTF.

The rearrangement uses TRBV2 and TRBJ1-5; 8 bases fit TRBD1. This CDR3 region has 15 residues. V lost 4 bases and J lost 6; bases outside the gene matches: 8. The germline CDR1 and CDR2 sequences are SNHLY and FYNNEI. The CDR3 sequence: CASSADRARGQPQHF. As DNA, the CDR3 is TGTGCCAGCAGTGCGGACAGGGCCCGGGGTCAGCCCCAGCATTTT.

V is TRBV4-1 and J is TRBJ2-6, with 8 bases that match TRBD1. CDR1 is MGHRA, CDR2 YSYEKL, per germline. The junction had 2 bases not matched to a gene; V was cut back by 8 bases and J by 2 bases. CDR3 length: 14 residues. CDR3 DNA sequence: TGCGCCAGCTCAGGGGGCCCTGGGGCCAACGTCCTGACTTTC. It is translated as CASSGGPGANVLTF.

This sequence joins TRBV25-1 and TRBJ2-5; D possibly corresponds to TRBD1 (6 bases). Germline CDR1 is MGHDK and CDR2 is SYGVNS. CDR3 length: 18 amino acids. Trimming removed 1 base from V and 1 base from J, with 19 bases in between. The CDR3 bases are TGTGCCAGCAGTGAATTTGAGGGGGTGGCGCGACGCCAAGAGACCCAGTACTTC. It is translated as CASSEFEGVARRQETQYF.

The genes are TRBV7-2 and TRBJ2-2; 10 nucleotides match TRBD1. The V gene's germline CDR1 is SGHTA and CDR2 FQGNSA. The V gene end was trimmed by 5 bases and the J gene end by 7 bases; junction bases not matched to a gene: 10. The CDR3 spans 16 residues. In DNA, the CDR3 is TGTGCCAGCAGCGTGTCGGGACAGGGGTTCGGCGGGGAGCTGTTTTTT. As protein: CASSVSGQGFGGELFF. The full variable domain, its missing parts supplied by reference TRBV7-2 and TRBJ2-2, is GAGVSQSPSNKVTEKGKDVELRCDPISGHTALYWYRQSLGQGLEFLIYFQGNSAPDKSGLPSDRFSAERTGGSVSTLTIQRTQQEDSAVYLCASSVSGQGFGGELFFGEGSRLTVL.

This chain joins TRBV7-2 and TRBJ2-1; 11 nucleotides line up with TRBD2. This CDR3 contains 18 residues. CDR1 and CDR2 (germline): SGHTA, FQGNSA. With 4 bases clipped from V and 5 bases from J, the junction kept 13 bases outside the gene matches. The CDR3 is CASSWARTSGLFDNEQFF. Written as DNA, the CDR3 is TGTGCCAGCAGCTGGGCTCGGACTAGCGGGTTATTCGACAATGAGCAGTTCTTC. The whole variable domain, filled in from reference TRBV7-2 and TRBJ2-1, reads GAGVSQSPSNKVTEKGKDVELRCDPISGHTALYWYRQSLGQGLEFLIYFQGNSAPDKSGLPSDRFSAERTGGSVSTLTIQRTQQEDSAVYLCASSWARTSGLFDNEQFFGPGTRLTVL.

The rearrangement uses TRBV25-1 and TRBJ2-1, with D unresolved. V was cut by 6 bases and J by 9 bases, with 9 bases left in between. The CDR3 is made up of 11 amino acids. The germline CDR1 and CDR2 sequences are MGHDK and SYGVNS. The CDR3 DNA reads TGTGCCAGCAGCCGCGAATTTGAGCAGTTCTTC. It codes for CASSREFEQFF. The full variable domain, in which reference TRBV25-1 and TRBJ2-1 provide the parts outside the CDR3, is EADIYQTPRYLVIGTGKKITLECSQTMGHDKMYWYQQDPGMELHLIHYSYGVNSTEKGDLSSESTVSRIRTEHFPLTLESARPSHTSQYLCASSREFEQFFGPGTRLTVL.

The chain employs TRBV4-3 and TRBJ1-3; D remains ambiguous. This CDR3 has 16 residues. Germline CDR1 and CDR2: LGHNA and YSLEER. V lost 0 bases, J lost 3 bases, and 12 bases lay in between. For the CDR3, the DNA is TGCGCCAGCAGCCAAGATCTCCCGGGTGGTGGAAACACCATATATTTT. It codes for CASSQDLPGGGNTIYF.

For the CDR3, the DNA is TGTGCCAGCGGCCAACCGGACAGGGGGAACTATGGCTACACCTTC. Translation gives CASGQPDRGNYGYTF. The chain has TRBV28 and TRBJ1-2; 10 nucleotides agree with TRBD1. The germline V gene has CDR1 MDHEN and CDR2 SYDVKM. The V and J ends lost 8 bases and 2 bases, in that order; junction bases with no gene match: 8. CDR3 length equals 15 residues.

The rearrangement uses TRBV5-4 and TRBJ1-2, with 7 positions matching TRBD1. V gave up 4 bases and J gave up 1 base; unmatched junction bases: 4. The germline CDR1 and CDR2 sequences are SGHNT and YYREEE (reference sequence). The CDR3 consists of 14 residues. The CDR3 DNA reads TGTGCCAGCAGCCCGGACAGGAGTAACTATGGCTACACCTTC. Translation gives CASSPDRSNYGYTF.

The CDR3 is CASSRTEGYGYTF. The CDR3 nucleotides are TGTGCCAGCAGTCGGACAGAAGGATATGGCTACACCTTC. J is TRBJ1-2 and V is TRBV13; TRBD1 is a possible D gene (6 bases). Trimming took 6 bases from V and 5 from J, leaving 13 bases between them. This CDR3 has 13 residues. Germline V gene data show CDR1 as PRHDT and CDR2 as FYEKMQ (reference sequence).

The chain has TRBV10-2 and TRBJ1-1; 10 nucleotides match TRBD1. The V gene's germline CDR1 is WSHSY and CDR2 SAAADI. Trimming took 6 bases from V and 3 from J; bases not matched to a gene: 7. The CDR3 totals 15 residues. The CDR3 nucleotides read TGCGCCAGCAGGGGAGGAGGGACAGGGGACACTGAAGCTTTCTTT. Translation gives CASRGGGTGDTEAFF.

The chain uses TRBV28 and TRBJ1-3; TRBD1 aligns across 9 bases. V gave up 4 bases and J gave up 1 base; unmatched junction bases: 5. This CDR3 contains 16 residues. Germline V gene data show CDR1 as MDHEN and CDR2 as SYDVKM. For the CDR3, the DNA is TGTGCCAGCAGTTCCTGGACAGGGGTTTCTGGAAACACCATATATTTT. It encodes CASSSWTGVSGNTIYF.

J is TRBJ2-2 and V is TRBV6-5; D remains ambiguous. CDR1 and CDR2 (germline): MNHEY, SVGAGI. This CDR3 contains 11 residues. V dropped 5 bases and J dropped 6 bases, with 4 bases sitting between them. CDR3 sequence reads: CASSSPGELFF. The CDR3 region has the DNA TGTGCCAGCAGTAGCCCCGGGGAGCTGTTTTTT.

The chain is built from TRBV7-9 and TRBJ1-2; possible D gene TRBD1, 5 bases. With 3 bases removed from V and 8 bases from J, the gap between germline ends came to 13 bases. This CDR3 contains 13 residues. Germline loops: CDR1 SEHNR, CDR2 FQNEAQ (reference sequence). The CDR3 sequence: CASSFGRGEGYTF. The CDR3, as DNA: TGTGCCAGCAGCTTCGGACGGGGGGAAGGCTACACCTTC.

This sequence joins TRBV6-5 and TRBJ1-1, with D unclear. Per germline, CDR1 MNHEY and CDR2 SVGAGI. This CDR3 is built from 14 residues. Trimming removed 6 bases at V and 1 base at J, with 12 bases between. The CDR3 loop is CASRLPEGNTEAFF. CDR3 sequence (DNA): TGTGCCAGCAGACTACCGGAGGGGAACACTGAAGCTTTCTTT.

The genes are TRBV2 and TRBJ2-1; D possibly corresponds to TRBD2 (6 bases). The V and J ends lost 6 bases and 5 bases respectively, with 17 bases between them. The CDR3 is made up of 15 amino acids. The germline V gene encodes CDR1 SNHLY and CDR2 FYNNEI. The CDR3 DNA sequence: TGTGCCAGCAGAGTAACCGGGACTTCCAACAATGAGCAGTTCTTC. This encodes CASRVTGTSNNEQFF.

The chain links TRBV7-2 to TRBJ1-2, with 7 bases matching TRBD1. This CDR3 comprises 13 residues. Per the germline V gene, CDR1 is SGHTA and CDR2 is FQGNSA. V trimming: 4 bases; J trimming: 1 base; junction bases outside the gene matches: 0. The CDR3 DNA follows: TGTGCCAGCAGCTCAGGGGGTAACTATGGCTACACCTTC. It translates to CASSSGGNYGYTF. The entire variable domain, with the rest obtained from reference TRBV7-2 and TRBJ1-2, is as follows: GAGVSQSPSNKVTEKGKDVELRCDPISGHTALYWYRQSLGQGLEFLIYFQGNSAPDKSGLPSDRFSAERTGGSVSTLTIQRTQQEDSAVYLCASSSGGNYGYTFGSGTRLTVV.

The rearrangement links TRBV9 to TRBJ2-5; 9 bases are shared with TRBD1. The germline CDR1 and CDR2 sequences are SGDLS and YYNGEE. After removal of 0 bases from V and 5 bases from J, the junction contained 5 bases not matched to a gene. CDR3 size: 15 residues. The CDR3 reads CASSVGQGGVETQYF. CDR3 nucleotide sequence: TGTGCCAGCAGCGTAGGACAGGGGGGTGTGGAGACCCAGTACTTC.

The V gene is TRBV7-6, the J gene TRBJ2-7; possible D gene TRBD2, 7 bases. This CDR3 comprises 15 residues. From germline, CDR1 is SGHVS and CDR2 FNYEAQ. The ends were cut back, 2 bases at V and 2 bases at J, with 13 bases in the middle. The CDR3 is CASSLSRGAAYEQYF. For the CDR3, the DNA is TGTGCCAGCAGCTTATCTCGGGGGGCCGCCTACGAGCAGTACTTC.

The genes are TRBV2 and TRBJ1-1; D ambiguous. V lost 4 bases to trimming and J lost 4 bases, with 13 bases between them. CDR3 size: 14 residues. Germline assignment: CDR1 SNHLY and CDR2 FYNNEI. CDR3 sequence (DNA): TGTGCCAGCAGTGGGGAGAGGGAGGGCACTGAAGCTTTCTTT. This translates into CASSGEREGTEAFF.

This sequence joins TRBV19 and TRBJ2-1; 9 bases agree with TRBD1. The CDR3 runs 13 residues. V gave up 6 bases and J gave up 9 bases; unmatched junction bases: 6. Germline values: CDR1 LNHDA, CDR2 SQIVND (reference sequence). The CDR3 DNA sequence: TGTGCCAGTAGGACAGGGGGAGGGGGTGAGCAGTTCTTC. This translates into CASRTGGGGEQFF.

The V gene is TRBV12-5, the J gene TRBJ2-1; TRBD2 matches at 10 bases. This CDR3 contains 16 residues. In germline, CDR1 is LGHNT, CDR2 FRNRAP. The junction had 12 bases not matched to a gene; V was cut back by 4 bases and J by 9 bases. DNA for the CDR3: TGTGCTAGTGGTTCCGCGGGGCTAGCGGGAGCGGGTGAGCAGTTCTTC. Translation: CASGSAGLAGAGEQFF. The full variable domain, completed using reference TRBV12-5 and TRBJ2-1, is DARVTQTPRHKVTEMGQEVTMRCQPILGHNTVFWYRQTMMQGLELLAYFRNRAPLDDSGMPKDRFSAEMPDATLATLKIQPSEPRDSAVYFCASGSAGLAGAGEQFFGPGTRLTVL.

The chain has TRBV5-4 and TRBJ2-7, with 9 bases matching TRBD1. The CDR3 is 14 amino acids. V shed 5 bases and J 4 bases; nucleotides not matched to a gene: 7. Germline V gene lookup returns CDR1 SGHNT and CDR2 YYREEE (reference sequence). CDR3 sequence reads: CASRRTGEGYEQYF. DNA of the CDR3: TGTGCCAGCAGAAGGACAGGGGAAGGGTACGAGCAGTACTTC.

The chain links TRBV28 to TRBJ1-4; 9 bases map to TRBD1. Trimming cost V 7 bases and J 4 bases; bases outside gene matches: 7. This CDR3 spans 15 amino acids. Germline CDR1 and CDR2: MDHEN and SYDVKM. The CDR3 region has the DNA TGTGCCAGCAACGTACCGGGACAGGGTAATGAAAAACTGTTTTTT. This translates into CASNVPGQGNEKLFF.

This chain connects TRBV9 to TRBJ1-1; D might be TRBD1 (5 bases). The CDR3 consists of 15 residues. The V gene's germline CDR1 is SGDLS and CDR2 YYNGEE. Trimming took 0 bases from V and 2 from J, leaving 11 bases between them. CDR3 sequence reads: CASSVGAGDNTEAFF. Written as DNA, the CDR3 is TGTGCCAGCAGCGTAGGGGCGGGGGACAACACTGAAGCTTTCTTT.

This chain links TRBV28 with TRBJ1-5, with 9 bases that match TRBD1. The J segment lost 4 bases and the V segment lost 6 bases, leaving 4 bases of the junction unmatched. This CDR3 comprises 14 residues. Germline V lookup: CDR1 MDHEN, CDR2 SYDVKM. CDR3 loop: CASSRDRGNQPQHF. CDR3 nucleotide sequence: TGTGCCAGCAGCCGAGACAGGGGGAATCAGCCCCAGCATTTT.